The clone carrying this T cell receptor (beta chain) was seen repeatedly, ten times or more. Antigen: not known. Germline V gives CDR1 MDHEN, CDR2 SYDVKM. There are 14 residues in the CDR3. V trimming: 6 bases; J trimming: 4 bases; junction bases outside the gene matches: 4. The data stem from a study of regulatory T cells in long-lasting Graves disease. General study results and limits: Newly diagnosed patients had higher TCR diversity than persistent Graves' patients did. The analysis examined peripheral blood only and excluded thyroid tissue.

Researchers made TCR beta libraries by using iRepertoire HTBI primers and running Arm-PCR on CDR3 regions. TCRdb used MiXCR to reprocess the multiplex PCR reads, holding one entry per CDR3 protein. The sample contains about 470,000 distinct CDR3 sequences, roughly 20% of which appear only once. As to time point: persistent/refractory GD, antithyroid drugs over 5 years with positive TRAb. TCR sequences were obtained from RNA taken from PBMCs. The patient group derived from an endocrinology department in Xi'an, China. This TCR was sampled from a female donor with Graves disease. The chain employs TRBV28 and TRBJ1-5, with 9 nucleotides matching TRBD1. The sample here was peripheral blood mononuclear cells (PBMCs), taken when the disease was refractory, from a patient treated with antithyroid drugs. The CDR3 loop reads CASRWTGVNQPQHF. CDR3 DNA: TGTGCCAGCAGGTGGACAGGGGTAAATCAGCCCCAGCATTTT.